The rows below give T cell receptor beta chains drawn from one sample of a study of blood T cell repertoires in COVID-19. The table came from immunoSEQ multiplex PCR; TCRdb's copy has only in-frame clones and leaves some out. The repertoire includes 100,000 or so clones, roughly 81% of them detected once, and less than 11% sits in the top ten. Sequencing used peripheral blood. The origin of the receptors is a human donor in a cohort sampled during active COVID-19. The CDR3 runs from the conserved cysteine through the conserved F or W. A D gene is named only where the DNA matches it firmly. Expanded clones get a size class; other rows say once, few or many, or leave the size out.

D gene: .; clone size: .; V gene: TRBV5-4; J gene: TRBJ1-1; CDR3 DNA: TGTGCCAGCACCACCCTGCGCCAGGGGAACACTGAAGCTTTCTTT; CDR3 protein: CASTTLRQGNTEAFF
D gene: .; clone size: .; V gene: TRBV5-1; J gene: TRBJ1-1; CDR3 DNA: TGCGCCAGCAGCTTAGTGGGGGGAGAAACTGAAGCTTTCTTT; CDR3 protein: CASSLVGGETEAFF
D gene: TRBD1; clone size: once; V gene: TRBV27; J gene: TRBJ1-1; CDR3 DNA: TGTGCCAGCAGAGACAGGGTCACTGAAGCTTTCTTT; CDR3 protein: CASRDRVTEAFF
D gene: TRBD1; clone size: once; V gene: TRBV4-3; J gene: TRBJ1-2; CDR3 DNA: TGCGCCAGCAGCCAAAGCCGACAGGGCTACTATGGCTACACCTTC; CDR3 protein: CASSQSRQGYYGYTF
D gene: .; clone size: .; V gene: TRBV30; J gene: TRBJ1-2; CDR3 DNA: TGTGCCTGGAGTGTATTGCTGGGGGCGAAGGGCTACACCTTC; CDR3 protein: CAWSVLLGAKGYTF
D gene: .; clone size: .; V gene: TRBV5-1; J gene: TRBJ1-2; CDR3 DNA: TGCGCCAGCAGCTCCCTCGGACAGCTTGGCTACACCTTC; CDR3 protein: CASSSLGQLGYTF
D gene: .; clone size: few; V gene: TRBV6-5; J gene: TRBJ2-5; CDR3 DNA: TGTGCCAGCAGTTACGGGGCGGCGGGAAACCAAGAGACCCAGTACTTC; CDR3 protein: CASSYGAAGNQETQYF
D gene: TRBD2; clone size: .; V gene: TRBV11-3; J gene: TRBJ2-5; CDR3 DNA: TGTGCCAGCAGCCAGCCCCCAACTAGCGGGGGGTTCGTGACCCAGTACTTC; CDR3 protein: CASSQPPTSGGFVTQYF
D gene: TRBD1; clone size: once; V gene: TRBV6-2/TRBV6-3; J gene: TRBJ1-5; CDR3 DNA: TGTGCCAGCAGTTACGGGACAGGGTACAATCAGCCCCAGCATTTT; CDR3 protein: CASSYGTGYNQPQHF
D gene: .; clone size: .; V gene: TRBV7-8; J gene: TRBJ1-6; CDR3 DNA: TGTGCCAGCAGCTTAGCGCAGGGGTCTAATTCACCCCTCCACTTT; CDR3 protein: CASSLAQGSNSPLHF
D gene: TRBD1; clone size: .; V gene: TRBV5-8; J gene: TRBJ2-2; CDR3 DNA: TGTGCCAGCAGCTTGGCGTCAGGGGGCTTCGGGGAGCTGTTTTTT; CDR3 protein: CASSLASGGFGELFF
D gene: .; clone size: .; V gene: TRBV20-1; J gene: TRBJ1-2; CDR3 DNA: TGCAGTGCTATTCCCTTATATGGCTACACCTTC; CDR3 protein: CSAIPLYGYTF
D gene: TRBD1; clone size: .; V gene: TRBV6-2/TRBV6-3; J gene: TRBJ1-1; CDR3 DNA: TGTGCCAGCAGTTACGGTGGACAGGGTTGGACTGAAGCTTTCTTT; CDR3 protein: CASSYGGQGWTEAFF
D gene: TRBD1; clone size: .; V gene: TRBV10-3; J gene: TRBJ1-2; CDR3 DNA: TGTGCCATCAGTCCGGGACAGGCTAACTATGGCTACACCTTC; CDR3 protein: CAISPGQANYGYTF
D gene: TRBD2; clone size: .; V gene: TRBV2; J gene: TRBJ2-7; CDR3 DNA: TGTGCCAGCTCCGACGGCGGACTAGCGGCCTACGAGCAGTACTTC; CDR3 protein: CASSDGGLAAYEQYF
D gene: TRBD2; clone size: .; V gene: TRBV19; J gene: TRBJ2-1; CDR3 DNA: TGTGCCAGTAGGGCCGGACTAGCGCACACCTACAATGAGCAGTTCTTC; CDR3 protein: CASRAGLAHTYNEQFF
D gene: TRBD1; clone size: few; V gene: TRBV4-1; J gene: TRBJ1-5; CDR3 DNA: TGCGCCAGCAGCCAAGATTTCGGGACAGGGTTGTATCAGCCCCAGCATTTT; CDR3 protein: CASSQDFGTGLYQPQHF
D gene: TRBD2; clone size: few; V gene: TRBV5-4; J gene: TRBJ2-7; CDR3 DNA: TGTGCCAGCAGCCCCACTAGCGGGGGATACTACGAGCAGTACTTC; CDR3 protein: CASSPTSGGYYEQYF
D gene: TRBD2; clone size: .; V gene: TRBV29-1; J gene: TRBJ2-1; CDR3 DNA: TGCAGCGTAGTAGCGGGAGGCTCCTACAATGAGCAGTTCTTC; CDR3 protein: CSVVAGGSYNEQFF
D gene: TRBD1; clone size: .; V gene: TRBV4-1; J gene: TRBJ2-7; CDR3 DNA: TGCGCCAGCAGCCAAGGGACAGGGTCCTCCTACGAGCAGTACTTC; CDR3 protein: CASSQGTGSSYEQYF
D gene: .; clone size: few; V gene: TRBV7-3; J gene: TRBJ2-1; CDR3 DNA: TGTGCCAGCAGCTTTGACAACTTAAAATACAATGAGCAGTTCTTC; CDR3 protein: CASSFDNLKYNEQFF
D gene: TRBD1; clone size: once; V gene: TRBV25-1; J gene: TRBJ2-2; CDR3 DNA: TGTGCCAGCAGGGGACAGGGGGCCACCGGGGAGCTGTTTTTT; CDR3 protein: CASRGQGATGELFF
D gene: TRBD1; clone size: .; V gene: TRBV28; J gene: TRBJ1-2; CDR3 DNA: TGTGCCAGCAGTTCGGCCGGGACAGCCGCTAACTATGGCTACACCTTC; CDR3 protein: CASSSAGTAANYGYTF
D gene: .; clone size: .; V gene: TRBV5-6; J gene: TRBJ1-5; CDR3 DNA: TGTGCCAGCAGCTTGAATAGTTACAATCAGCCCCAGCATTTT; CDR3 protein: CASSLNSYNQPQHF
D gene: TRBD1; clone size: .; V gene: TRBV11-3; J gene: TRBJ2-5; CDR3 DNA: TGTGCCAGCAGGACAGGGGGCGCAGAGACCCAGTACTTC; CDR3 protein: CASRTGGAETQYF
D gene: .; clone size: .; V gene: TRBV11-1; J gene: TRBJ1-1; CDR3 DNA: TGTGCCAGCAGCAGGGGAGGGTTTGACACTGAAGCTTTCTTT; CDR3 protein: CASSRGGFDTEAFF
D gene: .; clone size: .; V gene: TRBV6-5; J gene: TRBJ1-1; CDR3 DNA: TGTGCCAGCAGTTTCCGGACTGGGAACACTGAAGCTTTCTTT; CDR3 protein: CASSFRTGNTEAFF
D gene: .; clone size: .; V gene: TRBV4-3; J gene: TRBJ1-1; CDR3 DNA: TGCGCCAGCAGCCAAGATTTACGAGGATATGGTGAAGCTTTCTTT; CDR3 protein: CASSQDLRGYGEAFF
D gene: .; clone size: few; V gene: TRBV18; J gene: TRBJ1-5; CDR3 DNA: TGTGCCAGCTCACCCGGGGCAGGGGCCCGTAGCAATCAGCCCCAGCATTTT; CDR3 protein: CASSPGAGARSNQPQHF
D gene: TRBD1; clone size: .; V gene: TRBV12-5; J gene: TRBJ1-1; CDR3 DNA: TGTGCTAGTGGAACCGGGACAGTGAACACTGAAGCTTTCTTT; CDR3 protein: CASGTGTVNTEAFF
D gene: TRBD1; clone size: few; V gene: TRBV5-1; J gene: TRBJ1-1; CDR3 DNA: TGCGCCAGCAGCTACGGACAGGGACAAGCTTTCTTT; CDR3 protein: CASSYGQGQAFF
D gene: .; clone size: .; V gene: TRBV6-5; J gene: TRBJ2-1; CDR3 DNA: TGTGCCAGCAGTTACTCGGCTCACACCTACAATGAGCAGTTCTTC; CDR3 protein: CASSYSAHTYNEQFF
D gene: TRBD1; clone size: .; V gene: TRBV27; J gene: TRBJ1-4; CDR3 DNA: TGTGCCAGCAGTTTAGGGACAGGGTGGACTAATGAAAAACTGTTTTTT; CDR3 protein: CASSLGTGWTNEKLFF
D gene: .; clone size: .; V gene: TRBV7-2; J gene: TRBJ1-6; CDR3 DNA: TGTGCCAGCAGCTTAGCGCTCCAGATTAATTCACCCCTCCACTTT; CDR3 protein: CASSLALQINSPLHF
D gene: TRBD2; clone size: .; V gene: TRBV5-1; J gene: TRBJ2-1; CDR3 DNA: TGCGCCAGCAGCTTTACTTCGCGGCGGGGGAGCTCCTACAATGAGCAGTTCTTC; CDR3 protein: CASSFTSRRGSSYNEQFF
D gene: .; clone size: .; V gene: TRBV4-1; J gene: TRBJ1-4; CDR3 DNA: TGCGCCAGCAGCCAAGAGGCAGGGAATGAAAAACTGTTTTTT; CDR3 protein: CASSQEAGNEKLFF
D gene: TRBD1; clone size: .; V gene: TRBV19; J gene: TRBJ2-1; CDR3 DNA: TGTGCCAGTAGCCAGGGACAGAGCTCCTACAATGAGCAGTTCTTC; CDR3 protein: CASSQGQSSYNEQFF
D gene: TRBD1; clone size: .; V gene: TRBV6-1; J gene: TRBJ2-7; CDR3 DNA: TGTGCCAGCAGTGAGGGACAGTCAAGCTCCTACGAGCAGTACTTC; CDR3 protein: CASSEGQSSSYEQYF
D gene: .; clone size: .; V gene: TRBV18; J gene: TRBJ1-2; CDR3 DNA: TGTGCCAGCTCACCACCGTGGGGGGATTATGGCTACACCTTC; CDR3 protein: CASSPPWGDYGYTF
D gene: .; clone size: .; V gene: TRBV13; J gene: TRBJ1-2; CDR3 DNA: TGTGCCAGCAGCTTAGGCCGGGGAAATTCTAACTATGGCTACACCTTC; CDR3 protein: CASSLGRGNSNYGYTF
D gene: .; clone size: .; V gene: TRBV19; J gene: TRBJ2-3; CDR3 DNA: TGTGCCAGTAGTATATCGGCCACCGGGGATACGCAGTATTTT; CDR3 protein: CASSISATGDTQYF
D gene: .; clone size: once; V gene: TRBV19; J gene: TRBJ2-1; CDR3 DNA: TGTGCCAGTAGCCGGACTGGAAGCTCCTACAATGAGCAGTTCTTC; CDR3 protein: CASSRTGSSYNEQFF